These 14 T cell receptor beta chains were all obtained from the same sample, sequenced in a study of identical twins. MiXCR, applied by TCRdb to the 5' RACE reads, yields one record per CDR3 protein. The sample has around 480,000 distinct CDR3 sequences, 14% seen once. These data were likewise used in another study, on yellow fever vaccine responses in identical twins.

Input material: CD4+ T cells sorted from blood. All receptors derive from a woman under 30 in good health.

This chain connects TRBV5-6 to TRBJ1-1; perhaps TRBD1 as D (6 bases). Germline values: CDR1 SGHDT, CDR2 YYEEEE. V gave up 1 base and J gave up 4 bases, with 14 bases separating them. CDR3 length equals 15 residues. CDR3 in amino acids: CASSLRPGASTEAFF. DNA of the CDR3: TGTGCCAGCAGCTTGCGGCCAGGGGCGAGCACTGAAGCTTTCTTT.

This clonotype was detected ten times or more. CDR3 protein: CASSVSQTYEQYF. The CDR3 DNA sequence: TGTGCCAGCAGTGTAAGCCAGACCTACGAGCAGTACTTC. The chain uses TRBV2 and TRBJ2-7; D uncertain. This CDR3 is 13 amino acids long. Germline V gives CDR1 SNHLY, CDR2 FYNNEI. V lost 4 bases and J 2 bases, leaving 9 bases between the germline ends.

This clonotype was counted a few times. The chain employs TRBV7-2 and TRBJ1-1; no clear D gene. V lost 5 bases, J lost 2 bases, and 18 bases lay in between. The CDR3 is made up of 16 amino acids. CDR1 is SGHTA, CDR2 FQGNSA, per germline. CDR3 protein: CASSQLGRRLNTEAFF. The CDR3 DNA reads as TGTGCCAGCAGCCAACTCGGACGTCGGCTAAACACTGAAGCTTTCTTT.

This chain's CDR3 is CASSLTHSGMQETQYF. DNA of the CDR3: TGTGCCAGCAGCTTAACCCACTCAGGGATGCAAGAGACCCAGTACTTC. The J gene is TRBJ2-5, the V gene TRBV11-3, with D possibly being TRBD1 (5 bases). V lost 2 bases and J lost 2, with 15 bases in between. Germline CDR1 reads SGHNT; CDR2 reads YENEEA. The CDR3 is 16 residues long.

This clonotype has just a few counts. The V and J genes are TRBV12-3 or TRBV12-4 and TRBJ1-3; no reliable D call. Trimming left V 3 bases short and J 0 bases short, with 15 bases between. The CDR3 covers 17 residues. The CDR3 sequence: CASSFPTGGSSGNTIYF. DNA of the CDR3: TGTGCCAGCAGTTTTCCCACCGGAGGGAGCTCTGGAAACACCATATATTTT.

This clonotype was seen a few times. The CDR3 coding sequence is TGTGCCAGCAGTTACTCAAGACAGGGGGCGGTGGGTTTGACTGAAGCTTTCTTT. This sequence encodes CASSYSRQGAVGLTEAFF. The rearrangement joins TRBV6-5 to TRBJ1-1; TRBD1 matches 10 bases. The V gene's germline CDR1 is MNHEY and CDR2 SVGAGI. The CDR3 runs to 18 residues. Trimming removed 0 bases from V and 5 bases from J; junction bases left unmatched: 12.

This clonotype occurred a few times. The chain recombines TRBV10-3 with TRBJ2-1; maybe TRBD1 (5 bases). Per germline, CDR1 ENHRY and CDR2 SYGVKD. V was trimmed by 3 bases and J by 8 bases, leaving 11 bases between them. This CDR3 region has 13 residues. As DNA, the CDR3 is TGTGCCATCAGTGAAGGCAGGGTCGATGAGCAGTTCTTC. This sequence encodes CAISEGRVDEQFF.

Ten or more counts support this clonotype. CDR3 coding DNA: TGTGCCAGCAGTTTCGGTCGGGGAGGGATCGACACCGGGGAGCTGTTTTTT. It is translated as CASSFGRGGIDTGELFF. The J gene is TRBJ2-2, the V gene TRBV12-3 or TRBV12-4; TRBD2 agrees at 7 bases. After removal of 3 bases from V and 3 bases from J, the junction contained 10 bases not matched to a gene. The CDR3 totals 17 residues.

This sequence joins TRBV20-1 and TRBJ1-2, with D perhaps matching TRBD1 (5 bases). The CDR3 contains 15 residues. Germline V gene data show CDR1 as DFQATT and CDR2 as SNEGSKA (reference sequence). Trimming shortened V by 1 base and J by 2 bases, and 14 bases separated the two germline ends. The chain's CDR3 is CSARGPKGRNYGYTF. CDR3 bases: TGCAGTGCTAGAGGGCCCAAGGGGAGGAACTATGGCTACACCTTC.

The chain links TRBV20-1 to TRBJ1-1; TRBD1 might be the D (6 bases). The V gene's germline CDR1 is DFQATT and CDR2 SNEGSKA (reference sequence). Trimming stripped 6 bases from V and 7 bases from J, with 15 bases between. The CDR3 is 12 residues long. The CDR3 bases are TGCAGTGCACCAGGGGAAAAAGGTGAAGCTTTCTTT. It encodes CSAPGEKGEAFF.

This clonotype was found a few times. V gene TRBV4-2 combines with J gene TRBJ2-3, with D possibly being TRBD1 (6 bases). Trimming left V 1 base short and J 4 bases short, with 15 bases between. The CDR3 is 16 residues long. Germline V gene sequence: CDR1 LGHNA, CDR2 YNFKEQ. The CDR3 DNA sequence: TGTGCCAGCAGCCAAGTGGGGGCTCGAGGGGCAGATACGCAGTATTTT. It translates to CASSQVGARGADTQYF.

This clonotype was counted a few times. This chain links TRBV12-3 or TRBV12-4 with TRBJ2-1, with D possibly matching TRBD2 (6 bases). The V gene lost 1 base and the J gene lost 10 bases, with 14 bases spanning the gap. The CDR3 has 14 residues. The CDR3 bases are TGTGCCAGCAGTTTAGATGGGGGAGGAGGGGAGCAGTTCTTC. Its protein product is CASSLDGGGGEQFF.

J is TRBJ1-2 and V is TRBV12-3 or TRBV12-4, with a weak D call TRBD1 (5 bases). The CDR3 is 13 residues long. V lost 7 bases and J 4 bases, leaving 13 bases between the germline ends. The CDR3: CASTLGRAYGYTF. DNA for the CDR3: TGTGCCAGCACCCTTGGCAGGGCCTATGGCTACACCTTC.

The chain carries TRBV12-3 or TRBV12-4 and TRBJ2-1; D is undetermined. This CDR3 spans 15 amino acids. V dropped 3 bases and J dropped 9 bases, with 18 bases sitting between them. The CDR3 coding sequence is TGTGCCAGCAGTTTGCCGAGACCGGCGTCGGTTGAGCAGTTCTTC. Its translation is CASSLPRPASVEQFF.